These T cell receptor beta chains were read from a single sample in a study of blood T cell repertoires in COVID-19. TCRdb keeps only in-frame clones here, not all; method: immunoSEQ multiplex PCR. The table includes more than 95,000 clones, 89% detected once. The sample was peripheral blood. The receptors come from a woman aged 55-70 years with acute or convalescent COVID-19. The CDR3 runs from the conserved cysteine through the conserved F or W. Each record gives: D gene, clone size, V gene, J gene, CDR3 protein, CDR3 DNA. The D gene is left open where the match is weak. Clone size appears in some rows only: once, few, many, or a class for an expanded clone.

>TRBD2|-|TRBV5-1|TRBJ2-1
CASTKDETSGSYEQFF
TGCGCCAGCACCAAAGATGAGACTAGCGGGAGCTATGAGCAGTTCTTC
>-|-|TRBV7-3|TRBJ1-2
CASSPSGAYGYTF
TGTGCCAGCAGCCCCTCTGGGGCCTATGGCTACACCTTC
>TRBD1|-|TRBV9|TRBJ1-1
CASSSTGGIRAEAFF
TGTGCCAGCAGCAGTACAGGGGGGATAAGGGCTGAAGCTTTCTTT
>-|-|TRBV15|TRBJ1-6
CATSRDGSYNSPLHF
TGTGCCACCAGCAGAGACGGCTCCTATAATTCACCCCTCCACTTT
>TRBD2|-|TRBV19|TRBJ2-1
CASSPGTSGSNEQFF
TGTGCCAGTAGTCCGGGGACTAGCGGGAGCAATGAGCAGTTCTTC
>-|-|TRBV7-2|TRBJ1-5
CASSLAAGQPQHF
TGTGCCAGCAGCTTAGCGGCAGGACAGCCCCAGCATTTT
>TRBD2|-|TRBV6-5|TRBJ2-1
CASRSSGDNEQFF
TGTGCCAGCAGGTCTAGCGGGGACAATGAGCAGTTCTTC
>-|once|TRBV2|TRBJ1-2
CASREARGDYGYTF
TGTGCCAGTAGGGAGGCGCGGGGTGACTATGGCTACACCTTC
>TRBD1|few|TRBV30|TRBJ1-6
CAYTREQGTNSPLHF
TGTGCCTACACGAGGGAACAGGGGACTAATTCACCCCTCCACTTT
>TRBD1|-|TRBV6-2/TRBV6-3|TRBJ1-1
CASSWGQLMNTEAFF
TGTGCCAGCAGTTGGGGACAGCTAATGAACACTGAAGCTTTCTTT
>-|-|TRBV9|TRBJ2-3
CASSASKSGAPGADTQYF
TGTGCCAGCAGCGCCTCCAAGAGCGGAGCGCCTGGGGCAGATACGCAGTATTTT
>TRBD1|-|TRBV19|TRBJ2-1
CASARGQGYEQFF
TGTGCCAGTGCTCGGGGACAGGGGTATGAGCAGTTCTTC
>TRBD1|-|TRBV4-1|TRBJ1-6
CASSQGTGRSPLHF
TGCGCCAGCAGCCAAGGGACAGGCCGCTCACCCCTCCACTTT
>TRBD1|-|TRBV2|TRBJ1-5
CASRPQGYSNQPQHF
TGTGCCAGCAGACCACAGGGGTATAGCAATCAGCCCCAGCATTTT
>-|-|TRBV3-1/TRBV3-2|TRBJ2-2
CASSPQSPLAVNTGELFF
TGTGCCAGCAGCCCCCAGTCCCCACTAGCAGTGAACACCGGGGAGCTGTTTTTT
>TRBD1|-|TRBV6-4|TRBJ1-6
CASRGQGKGSPLHF
TGTGCCAGCAGAGGACAGGGTAAAGGTTCACCCCTCCACTTT
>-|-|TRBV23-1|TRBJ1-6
CASTREAGDSPLHF
TGCGCCAGCACTAGAGAGGCAGGGGATTCACCCCTCCACTTT
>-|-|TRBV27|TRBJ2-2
CASSLASTGELFF
TGTGCCAGCAGTTTGGCTAGCACCGGGGAGCTGTTTTTT
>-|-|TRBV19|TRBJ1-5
CASNPDGLNQPQHF
TGTGCCAGTAACCCGGACGGACTTAATCAGCCCCAGCATTTT
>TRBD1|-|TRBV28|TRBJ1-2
CASFQGAVGYTF
TGTGCCAGCTTTCAGGGGGCAGTAGGCTACACCTTC
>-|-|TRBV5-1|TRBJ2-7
CASRRGGDAYEQYF
TGCGCCAGCAGAAGGGGGGGAGACGCCTACGAGCAGTACTTC
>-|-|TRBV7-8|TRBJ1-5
CASSLGATVNSNQPQHF
TGTGCCAGCAGCTTAGGGGCGACAGTAAATAGCAATCAGCCCCAGCATTTT
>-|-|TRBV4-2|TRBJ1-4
CASSPGTTNEKLFF
TGTGCCAGCAGCCCGGGTACAACTAATGAAAAACTGTTTTTT
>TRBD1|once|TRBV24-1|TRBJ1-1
CATRGTANTEAFF
TGTGCCACCAGAGGGACAGCGAACACTGAAGCTTTCTTT
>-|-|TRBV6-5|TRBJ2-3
CASSPLTGSTDTQYF
TGTGCCAGCAGTCCTTTGACAGGCAGCACAGATACGCAGTATTTT
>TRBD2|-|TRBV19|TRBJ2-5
CASSSSGAEETQYF
TGTGCCAGTAGCTCTAGCGGGGCAGAAGAGACCCAGTACTTC
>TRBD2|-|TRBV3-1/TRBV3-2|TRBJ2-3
CAISTTSGTSDTQYF
TGTGCCATCTCGACAACTAGCGGGACTTCAGATACGCAGTATTTT
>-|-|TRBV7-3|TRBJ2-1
CASSLSTARGSYNEQFF
TGTGCCAGCAGCTTAAGTACGGCTAGAGGGTCCTACAATGAGCAGTTCTTC
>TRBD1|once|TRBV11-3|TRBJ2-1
CASRGILGTGNYNEQFF
TGTGCCAGCAGGGGAATCCTCGGGACAGGAAACTACAATGAGCAGTTCTTC
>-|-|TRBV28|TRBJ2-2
CASSAGGSLTGELFF
TGTGCCAGCAGTGCCGGAGGATCCCTCACCGGGGAGCTGTTTTTT
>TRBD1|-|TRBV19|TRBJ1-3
CASTLGQGGNTIYF
TGTGCCAGTACCCTGGGACAGGGAGGAAACACCATATATTTT
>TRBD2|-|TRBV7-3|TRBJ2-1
CASSQPGLAGNEQFF
TGTGCCAGCAGCCAACCGGGACTAGCGGGGAATGAGCAGTTCTTC
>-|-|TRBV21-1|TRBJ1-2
CAAAREGYGYTF
TGTGCAGCAGCCAGGGAGGGGTATGGCTACACCTTC
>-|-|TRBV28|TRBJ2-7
CASSLGDSYEQYF
TGTGCCAGCAGTTTGGGAGACTCCTACGAGCAGTACTTC
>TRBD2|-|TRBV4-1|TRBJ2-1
CASSGPPSGVYNEQFF
TGCGCCAGCAGCGGCCCTCCTAGCGGCGTTTACAATGAGCAGTTCTTC
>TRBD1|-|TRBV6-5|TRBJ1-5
CASSYSGTGRWPQHF
TGTGCCAGCAGTTACTCCGGGACAGGCAGGTGGCCCCAGCATTTT
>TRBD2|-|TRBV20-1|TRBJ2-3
CSASKDPGTSGSPTYPDTQYF
TGCAGTGCTAGTAAGGACCCCGGGACTAGCGGGAGCCCCACTTATCCAGATACGCAGTATTTT
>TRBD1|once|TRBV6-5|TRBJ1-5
CASRTPGTVNQPQHF
TGTGCCAGCAGGACCCCGGGGACAGTCAATCAGCCCCAGCATTTT
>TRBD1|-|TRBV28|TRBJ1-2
CATVTGGPLGYGYTF
TGTGCCACCGTGACAGGGGGCCCCTTGGGGTATGGCTACACCTTC
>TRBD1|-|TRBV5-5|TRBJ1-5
CASSITGGGNQPQHF
TGTGCCAGCAGCATTACAGGGGGCGGCAATCAGCCCCAGCATTTT
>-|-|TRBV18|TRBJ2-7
CASSPSSYEQYF
TGTGCCAGCTCACCTTCGTCCTACGAGCAGTACTTC
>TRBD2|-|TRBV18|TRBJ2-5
CASSPRTSGTGETQYF
TGTGCCAGCTCACCAAGGACTAGCGGGACCGGAGAGACCCAGTACTTC
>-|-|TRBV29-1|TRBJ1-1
CSVRTHPGTEAFF
TGCAGCGTACGAACACACCCGGGCACTGAAGCTTTCTTT
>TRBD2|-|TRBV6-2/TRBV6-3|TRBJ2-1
CASSTLAGGVNEQFF
TGTGCCAGCAGTACCCTAGCGGGAGGTGTCAATGAGCAGTTCTTC
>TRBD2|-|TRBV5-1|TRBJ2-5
CASSSSGSGETQYF
TGCGCCAGCAGCAGTAGCGGGAGTGGTGAGACCCAGTACTTC
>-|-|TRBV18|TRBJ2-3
CASSPRGSTDTQYF
TGTGCCAGCTCACCAAGGGGTAGCACAGATACGCAGTATTTT
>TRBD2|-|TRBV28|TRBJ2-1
CASSRTSLSNEQFF
TGTGCCAGCAGCCGGACTAGTTTGAGTAATGAGCAGTTCTTC
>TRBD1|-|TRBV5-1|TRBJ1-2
CASSPRTGEGYTF
TGCGCCAGCAGCCCGCGGACAGGGGAAGGCTACACCTTC
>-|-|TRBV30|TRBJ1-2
CAWSLARGEYGYTF
TGTGCCTGGAGTCTGGCCCGGGGAGAGTATGGCTACACCTTC
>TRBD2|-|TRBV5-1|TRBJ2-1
CASSSGGAGGNEQFF
TGCGCCAGCAGCTCCGGAGGAGCGGGAGGTAATGAGCAGTTCTTC
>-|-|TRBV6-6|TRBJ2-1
CASSRTTLSGDNEQFF
TGTGCCAGCAGTCGAACCACATTATCCGGAGACAATGAGCAGTTCTTC
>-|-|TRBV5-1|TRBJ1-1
CASSSGGTVNTEAFF
TGCGCCAGCAGCTCCGGGGGTACAGTAAACACTGAAGCTTTCTTT
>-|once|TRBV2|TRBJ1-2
CASRPTGTILRGYTF
TGTGCCAGCAGACCAACCGGGACAATATTACGAGGCTACACCTTC
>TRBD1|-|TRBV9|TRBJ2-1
CASSVEGASVNEQFF
TGTGCCAGCAGCGTAGAGGGGGCGAGCGTCAATGAGCAGTTCTTC
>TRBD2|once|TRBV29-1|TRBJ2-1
CSARLAGVNNEQFF
TGCAGCGCTCGACTAGCGGGAGTGAACAATGAGCAGTTCTTC
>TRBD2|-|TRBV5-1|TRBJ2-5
CASSLASGIGQETQYF
TGCGCCAGCAGCTTGGCTAGCGGGATAGGGCAAGAGACCCAGTACTTC